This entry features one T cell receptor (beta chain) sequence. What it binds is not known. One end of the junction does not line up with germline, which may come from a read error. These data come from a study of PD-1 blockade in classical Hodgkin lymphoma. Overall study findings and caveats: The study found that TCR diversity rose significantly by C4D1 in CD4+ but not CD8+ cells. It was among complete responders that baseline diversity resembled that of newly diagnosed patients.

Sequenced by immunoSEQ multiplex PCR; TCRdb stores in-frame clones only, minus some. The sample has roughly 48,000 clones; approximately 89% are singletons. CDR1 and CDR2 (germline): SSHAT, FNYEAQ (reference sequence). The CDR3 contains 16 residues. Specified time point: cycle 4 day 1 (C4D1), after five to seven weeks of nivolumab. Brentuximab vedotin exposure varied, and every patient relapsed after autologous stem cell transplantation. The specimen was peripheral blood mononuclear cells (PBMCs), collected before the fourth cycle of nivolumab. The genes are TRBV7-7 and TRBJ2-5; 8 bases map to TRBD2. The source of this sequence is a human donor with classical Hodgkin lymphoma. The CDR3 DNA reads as TGTGCTAGCAGCTTAATCGCGGGGGGTCCGAAAGAGACCCAGTACTTC. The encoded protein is CASSLIAGGPKETQYF.